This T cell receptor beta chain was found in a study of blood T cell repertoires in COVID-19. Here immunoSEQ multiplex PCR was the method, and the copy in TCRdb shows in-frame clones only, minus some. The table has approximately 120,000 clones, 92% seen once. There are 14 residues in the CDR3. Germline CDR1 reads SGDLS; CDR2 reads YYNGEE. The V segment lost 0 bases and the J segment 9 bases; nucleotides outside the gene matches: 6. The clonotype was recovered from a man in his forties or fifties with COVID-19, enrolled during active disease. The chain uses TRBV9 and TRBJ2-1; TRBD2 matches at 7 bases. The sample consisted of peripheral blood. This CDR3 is CASSVAGGNIEQFF. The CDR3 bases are TGTGCCAGCAGCGTAGCGGGAGGCAATATTGAGCAGTTCTTC.